The sequence of this T cell receptor beta chain was determined in a study of CD8 T cell repertoires and HIV-1 epitope variants. Study as a whole: T cells were stimulated with Twenty-five Gag and Nef peptides separately. T cells were cultured for more than nine days with cytokines added on days 3 and 7. An uncultured baseline aliquot held 1M T cells.

On the immunoSEQ platform, TCR beta CDR3s were sequenced at survey depth. Profiling relied on immunoSEQ multiplex PCR, and the TCRdb table lists in-frame clones only, not all of them. The repertoire holds 6,000 to 6,500 clones, with 50% to 80% as singletons. CDR3 length: 16 residues. Germline V gene lookup returns CDR1 SGHTA and CDR2 FQGNSA. V lost 0 bases to trimming and J lost 0 bases, with 9 bases between them. For this clone: Its antigen is unknown.

The chain uses TRBV7-2 and TRBJ2-4; TRBD1 is a possible D gene (6 bases). The source of this sequence is a male donor with HIV. Sequences were obtained from cultured CD8+ T cells derived from PBMCs. CDR3 loop: CASSLASGAAKNIQYF. CDR3 sequence (DNA): TGTGCCAGCAGCTTAGCCTCAGGGGCAGCCAAAAACATTCAGTACTTC.